These 5 T cell receptor beta chains share one sample of origin, sequenced in a study of T cells in tuberculosis. Cells were sorted from thawed PBMC rested overnight and stained with GMM-loaded CD1B tetramer, viability dye and anti-CD3. C32 glucose monomycolate from Rhodococcus equi was loaded onto the CD1B tetramers. Only in-frame clones appear in the TCRdb table, and some are missing; sequencing was by immunoSEQ multiplex PCR. The repertoire consists of around 60,000 clones, with roughly 79% occurring once and the leading ten covering more than 10%. Sequencing used CD1b-GMM tetramer-negative cells sorted from PBMCs. All receptors come from an adult woman with latent tuberculosis.

A remark on this clone: Other nucleotide sequences in the sample specify the same CDR3. The J gene is TRBJ1-1, the V gene TRBV6-1; TRBD1 agrees at 7 bases. The J segment lost 0 bases and the V segment lost 6 bases, leaving 4 bases of the junction unmatched. The CDR3 length is 14 residues. Germline-derived CDR1 and CDR2 are MNHNS and SASEGT. The CDR3 bases are TGTGCCAGCAGACCGGACAGGCTGAACACTGAAGCTTTCTTT. Translated, it gives CASRPDRLNTEAFF.

The rearrangement joins TRBV7-9 to TRBJ2-2; 8 positions agree with TRBD2. CDR3 length equals 14 residues. V trimming: 9 bases; J trimming: 4 bases; junction bases outside the gene matches: 7. The germline gives CDR1 SEHNR, CDR2 FQNEAQ (reference sequence). The CDR3 DNA reads TGTGCCAGTGGTAGCGGGATGAGCACCGGGGAGCTGTTTTTT. Protein sequence: CASGSGMSTGELFF.

The chain is built from TRBV9 and TRBJ2-1; D might be TRBD2 (5 bases). Trimming pared 0 bases from V and 7 bases from J, leaving 11 bases between. The CDR3 covers 14 residues. Germline V gene sequence: CDR1 SGDLS, CDR2 YYNGEE. The CDR3 here is CASSVATRGNEQFF. The DNA of the CDR3 is TGTGCCAGCAGCGTAGCTACGCGAGGGAATGAGCAGTTCTTC.

The chain's CDR3 is CASSGQQYNEQFF. The DNA for the CDR3 is TGTGCCAGCAGTGGACAGCAATACAATGAGCAGTTCTTC. The gene calls are TRBV2 and TRBJ2-1; TRBD1 is a possible D gene (5 bases). Germline V gives CDR1 SNHLY, CDR2 FYNNEI. The CDR3 totals 13 residues. V was clipped by 4 bases and J by 4 bases, with 8 bases between them.

This clone has just one count. This chain joins TRBV6-5 and TRBJ1-2; tentative D call: TRBD1 (6 bases). The CDR3 runs to 15 residues. V was clipped by 4 bases and J by 6 bases, with 18 bases between them. Germline V gene sequence: CDR1 MNHEY, CDR2 SVGAGI. The CDR3 sequence is CASSSAGTSTDGYTF. The CDR3, as DNA: TGTGCCAGCAGTTCCGCCGGGACATCGACCGATGGCTACACCTTC.